This T cell receptor beta chain appears in the sequencing data of a study of OX40 agonist ivuxolimab in advanced cancers. Study background: One hepatocellular carcinoma and a couple of cutaneous melanoma patients partially responded. Broader study findings: Clonal expansion was seen in CD4+ and CD8+ blood T cells by week 6 at 0.1 to 3.0 mg/kg. In general, CD8+ T cells held more expanded clones than CD4+ did, on average.

The CDR3 sequence is 16 residues long. Per germline, CDR1 SGHRS and CDR2 YFSETQ. The V and J ends lost 2 bases and 12 bases, in that order; junction bases with no gene match: 17. Measured with immunoSEQ multiplex PCR; TCRdb has only the in-frame clones, and not every one. The data contain around 60,000 clones, about 81% of them singletons. As to this clone: Antigen unknown.

This specimen consisted of CD4+ or CD8+ T cells sorted from blood, obtained in a trial of the OX40 agonist ivuxolimab. The chain has TRBV5-1 and TRBJ2-1; 7 bases line up with TRBD2. The clonotype originates from an adult with an advanced solid tumor such as melanoma, head and neck, liver or kidney cancer. The CDR3 region is CASSFVSDSPPGGQFF. The CDR3 DNA follows: TGCGCCAGCAGCTTCGTATCTGACTCGCCTCCGGGAGGGCAGTTCTTC.